Presented here are 13 T cell receptor beta chains from one specimen sequenced in a study of cytomegalovirus exposure and HLA in healthy donors. Amplification used 60 Vbeta primers and 13 Jbeta primers. TCRdb's copy holds only in-frame clones and misses some; the assay was immunoSEQ multiplex PCR. Among 150,000 or so clones listed, less than 85% were seen once. The sample comprised PBMCs. These receptors were collected from a man in his late teens or twenties in good health and CMV-seropositive.

This chain links TRBV6-5 with TRBJ2-3; TRBD2 matches 8 bases. J gave up 0 bases and V 3 bases, and 5 bases lay outside the gene matches. Germline CDR1 is MNHEY and CDR2 is SVGAGI. This CDR3 is built from 16 residues. The CDR3 DNA reads as TGTGCCAGCAGTTATGGGTCTAGCGGGAGCACAGATACGCAGTATTTT. Protein product: CASSYGSSGSTDTQYF.

This clone was seen a handful of times. This chain joins TRBV10-3 and TRBJ1-1; possibly TRBD1 for D (5 bases). Deletions cut 0 bases from V and 3 bases from J, with 11 bases between. Germline values: CDR1 ENHRY, CDR2 SYGVKD. The CDR3 is 15 residues long. DNA for the CDR3: TGTGCCATCAGTGAGTCGGGGGGAGGGTACACTGAAGCTTTCTTT. It specifies CAISESGGGYTEAFF.

The chain recombines TRBV18 with TRBJ2-2; tentatively, D is TRBD2 (6 bases). There are 16 residues in the CDR3. Trimming left V 6 bases short and J 5 bases short, with 19 bases between. CDR1 is KGHSH, CDR2 LQKENI, per germline. CDR3 in amino acids: CASSQQTSLRTGELFF. In DNA form, the CDR3 reads TGTGCCAGCTCCCAACAGACTAGTTTGAGAACCGGGGAGCTGTTTTTT. Drawing the rest from reference TRBV18 and TRBJ2-2, the complete variable domain is NAGVMQNPRHLVRRRGQEARLRCSPMKGHSHVYWYRQLPEEGLKFMVYLQKENIIDESGMPKERFSAEFPKEGPSILRIQQVVRGDSAAYFCASSQQTSLRTGELFFGEGSRLTVL.

This chain uses TRBV11-3 with TRBJ2-7, with D hard to call. Trimming removed 7 bases at V and 2 bases at J, with 3 bases between. The CDR3 is 10 amino acids. CDR1 is SGHNT and CDR2 is YENEEA in the germline V gene. The CDR3 region is CASTAYEQYF. The DNA of the CDR3 is TGTGCCAGCACCGCCTACGAGCAGTACTTC. The whole variable domain, remainder taken from reference TRBV11-3 and TRBJ2-7, is EAGVVQSPRYKIIEKKQPVAFWCNPISGHNTLYWYLQNLGQGPELLIRYENEEAVDDSQLPKDRFSAERLKGVDSTLKIQPAELGDSAVYLCASTAYEQYFGPGTRLTVT.

This chain connects TRBV2 to TRBJ1-1, with D possibly matching TRBD1 (5 bases). The CDR3 sequence is 11 residues long. The germline CDR1 and CDR2 sequences are SNHLY and FYNNEI. V was clipped by 6 bases and J by 5 bases, with 7 bases between them. Here the CDR3 reads CASRQGTEAFF. In DNA form, the CDR3 reads TGTGCCAGCAGGCAGGGAACTGAAGCTTTCTTT.

The chain recombines TRBV28 with TRBJ1-1, with D perhaps matching TRBD1 (6 bases). This CDR3 is 16 amino acids long. Germline CDR1 and CDR2: MDHEN and SYDVKM. Trimming took off 6 bases at V and 0 bases at J, with 17 bases between the two ends. The CDR3 protein is CASSYSGVGMNTEAFF. The CDR3 DNA reads TGTGCCAGCAGCTACTCAGGGGTAGGGATGAACACTGAAGCTTTCTTT.

About this clone itself: The junction differs from germline at one of its ends, possibly a read error. The chain joins TRBV6-5 to TRBJ2-7; weak D call: TRBD2 (6 bases). The CDR3 consists of 15 residues. The germline gives CDR1 MNHEY, CDR2 SVGAGI. In DNA form, the CDR3 reads TGTGCCAGCAGTCCGTTAGGACTATCGTCCTACGAGCAGCACTTC. It yields the protein CASSPLGLSSYEQHF.

V and J are TRBV28 and TRBJ1-6; TRBD1 is a possible D gene (6 bases). The V gene's germline CDR1 is MDHEN and CDR2 SYDVKM. The length of the CDR3 is 14 residues. With 11 bases removed from V and 7 bases from J, the gap between germline ends came to 18 bases. The CDR3: CAGARHRDNSPLHF. CDR3 DNA: TGTGCCGGGGCCCGTCACAGGGACAATTCACCCCTCCACTTT.

This chain links TRBV19 with TRBJ1-1, with TRBD1 identical over 7 bases. The CDR3 extends over 13 amino acids. V was pared by 7 bases and J by 0 bases, with 2 bases of the junction left unmatched. From germline, CDR1 is LNHDA and CDR2 SQIVND (reference sequence). CDR3: CASTQGMNTEAFF. CDR3 DNA: TGTGCCAGTACACAGGGGATGAACACTGAAGCTTTCTTT.

The chain couples TRBV11-2 to TRBJ2-3; 10 positions match TRBD1. CDR3 length: 16 residues. V dropped 3 bases and J dropped 2; count of bases not matched to a gene: 5. Germline assignment: CDR1 SGHAT and CDR2 FQNNGV. The CDR3 sequence is CASSFYGTGATDTQYF. CDR3 coding DNA: TGTGCCAGCAGCTTTTACGGGACAGGGGCCACAGATACGCAGTATTTT.

This clone was detected a few times. The genes are TRBV6-5 and TRBJ2-7; D is perhaps TRBD2 (5 bases). V lost 2 bases and J 2 bases, leaving 7 bases between the germline ends. The CDR3 is 13 amino acids. Germline loops: CDR1 MNHEY, CDR2 SVGAGI. Here the CDR3 reads CASSYGLPYEQYF. The CDR3 nucleotides read TGTGCCAGCAGTTACGGACTTCCCTACGAGCAGTACTTC.

This chain joins TRBV7-9 and TRBJ1-1; possible D gene TRBD1, 6 bases. This CDR3 has 14 residues. CDR1 SEHNR and CDR2 FQNEAQ come from the germline V gene (reference sequence). Trimming took off 6 bases at V and 3 bases at J, with 14 bases between the two ends. CDR3 nucleotide sequence: TGTGCCAGCAGAGAGGAGGGGGGGTACACTGAAGCTTTCTTT. Translated, it gives CASREEGGYTEAFF. The whole variable domain, filled in from reference TRBV7-9 and TRBJ1-1, reads DTGVSQNPRHKITKRGQNVTFRCDPISEHNRLYWYRQTLGQGPEFLTYFQNEAQLEKSRLLSDRFSAERPKGSFSTLEIQRTEQGDSAMYLCASREEGGYTEAFFGQGTRLTVV.

The CDR3 DNA reads as TGTGCCAGCAGTCGAATGACTAGCGGACAAGAGACCCAGTACTTC. Its protein product is CASSRMTSGQETQYF. V usage is TRBV6-5 and J usage is TRBJ2-5; 9 bases fit TRBD2. Germline V CDR1 and CDR2: MNHEY, SVGAGI. The V and J ends lost 5 bases and 2 bases, in that order; junction bases with no gene match: 6. The CDR3 is made up of 15 amino acids.